The T cell receptor (beta chain) described here comes from a study of blood T cell repertoires in COVID-19. Study context: Sites in the United States, Italy and Spain provided acute and convalescent COVID-19 samples. PBMCs, B-cell-depleted T cells, or T cells provided the cDNA or gDNA that made up the material.

The V gene's germline CDR1 is LGHDT and CDR2 YNNKEL (reference sequence). The CDR3 is made up of 15 amino acids. V trimming: 4 bases; J trimming: 2 bases; junction bases outside the gene matches: 6. This clone was seen a single time. Per the original methods: Amplifying reference gene primers gave estimates of nucleated cell counts. The assay was immunoSEQ multiplex PCR, and TCRdb's table has in-frame clones only and misses some. V and J calls and clone size are given by that table; D and trimming were obtained from the DNA. This table holds roughly 250,000 clones, about 73% found once. The chain is built from TRBV3-1 (or the pseudogene TRBV3-2) and TRBJ2-7, with 9 bases aligning to TRBD1. The sample was peripheral blood. This clonotype originated in a woman of 80 years or more with acute or convalescent COVID-19. The CDR3 spells CASSPRDRDPYEQYF. Written as DNA, the CDR3 is TGTGCCAGCAGCCCCCGGGACAGGGATCCCTACGAGCAGTACTTC.